These T cell receptor beta chains were read from a single sample in a study of T cells after yellow fever vaccination. From the 5' RACE reads, TCRdb called clonotypes with MiXCR, one entry per CDR3 protein. Of some 340,000 distinct CDR3 sequences listed, about 11% are singletons. This material consisted of CD4+ T cells sorted from PBMCs, taken 45 days after the yellow fever booster vaccination. The receptors were gathered from a man between 18 and 29 years old who received the YFV17D yellow fever vaccine. CDR3s include the opening cysteine and the closing phenylalanine or tryptophan. A D gene is named only where the DNA matches it firmly.

v_call,d_call,j_call,cdr3_aa
TRBV13,TRBD2,TRBJ2-3,CASSLGWSGDLTDTQYF
TRBV9,TRBD2,TRBJ2-3,CASSVVGRGLDTQYF
TRBV12-3/TRBV12-4,.,TRBJ2-7,CASTPAGGSYEQYF
TRBV10-3,TRBD2,TRBJ2-3,CAISEQRGGPDTQYF
TRBV12-3/TRBV12-4,.,TRBJ2-2,CASSLTSTRAGELFF
TRBV18,.,TRBJ2-6,CASSSVYSGANVLTF
TRBV9,.,TRBJ2-3,CASSVLGGDTQYF
TRBV14,.,TRBJ2-2,CASSPRLGYTGELFF
TRBV5-1,TRBD1,TRBJ2-3,CASSGDRGTDTQYF
TRBV9,TRBD1,TRBJ2-1,CASSTRLSTGSGAEQFF
TRBV9,.,TRBJ2-3,CASSVSMTNTDTQYF
TRBV4-3,.,TRBJ2-2,CASSQDVLGELFF
TRBV4-3,.,TRBJ1-5,CASSQEWRAPQPQHF
TRBV20-1,TRBD2,TRBJ2-1,CSARAGGQIYNEQFF
TRBV6-6,.,TRBJ1-6,CASTKSDTHSPLHF
TRBV6-1,TRBD2,TRBJ2-3,CASRATSGGITDTQYF
TRBV12-3/TRBV12-4,TRBD2,TRBJ2-2,CASRLAGTSLTGELFF
TRBV7-7,.,TRBJ2-1,CASSFANVGTEQFF
TRBV11-3,TRBD1,TRBJ2-1,CASSTGTGRGDNEQFF
TRBV27,.,TRBJ2-2,CASSLVGHSRSTGELFF
TRBV2,.,TRBJ2-6,CASSVASGANVLTF
TRBV28,TRBD2,TRBJ2-6,CATGGSHSGANVLTF
TRBV5-1,.,TRBJ1-1,CASSLLGTANTEAFF
TRBV5-1,TRBD1,TRBJ2-2,CASSLALYRGTGELFF
TRBV7-9,.,TRBJ2-3,CASSLWGGPKADTQYF
TRBV12-3/TRBV12-4,.,TRBJ1-1,CASSFSGFTKAFF
TRBV19,.,TRBJ2-2,CASSRRGPNTGELFF
TRBV14,.,TRBJ2-2,CASSQGGGPRTGELFF
TRBV14,TRBD2,TRBJ2-3,CASSQVAGGISDTQYF
TRBV28,TRBD1,TRBJ2-3,CASSSLGQGADTQYF
TRBV4-3,.,TRBJ1-2,CASSYKTEANYGYTF
TRBV6-6,TRBD2,TRBJ2-1,CASSYGGGTYNEQFF
TRBV12-3/TRBV12-4,.,TRBJ2-5,CASSHQAETQYF
TRBV5-1,.,TRBJ1-1,CASSMGGADTEAFF
TRBV7-2,.,TRBJ1-4,CASSITGLNEKLFF
TRBV20-1,TRBD1,TRBJ1-3,CSARSGTGSGNTIYF
TRBV12-3/TRBV12-4,.,TRBJ1-6,CASSLSRANSPLHF
TRBV6-2/TRBV6-3,.,TRBJ2-1,CASRRDGGNEQFF
TRBV7-2,.,TRBJ2-4,CASSHGGLAKNIQYF
TRBV20-1,.,TRBJ2-2,CSARDLGNTGEMFF
TRBV12-3/TRBV12-4,TRBD1,TRBJ2-5,CASSLHGQGLQTQYF
TRBV5-4,TRBD1,TRBJ1-6,CASSPGQLSSYNSPLHF
TRBV12-3/TRBV12-4,.,TRBJ1-5,CASRAETGQPQHF
TRBV28,.,TRBJ2-5,CASSPLAGWAPTQETQYF
TRBV11-1,TRBD1,TRBJ2-2,CASSPRTGRTGELFF
TRBV6-1,.,TRBJ1-1,CASSAQEGRGGTEAFF
TRBV3-1,TRBD1,TRBJ1-2,CASRRFGTGTYGYTF
TRBV14,TRBD1,TRBJ2-7,CASSHGTGGWEQYF
TRBV12-3/TRBV12-4,.,TRBJ1-2,CASSFSGQGYTF
TRBV4-3,.,TRBJ2-3,CASSQESGGTQYF
TRBV6-5,.,TRBJ2-5,CATWGTWGETQYF
TRBV7-2,.,TRBJ1-2,CASSKDVNYGYTF
TRBV18,.,TRBJ2-1,CATKSEYEQFF
TRBV19,.,TRBJ1-2,CASRTLLGEYGYTF